The next 24 T cell receptor beta chains were all read from a single sample in a study of T-cell reconstitution after alpha-beta-depleted transplantation in children. For TCRbeta, the library was prepared with unique molecular identifiers. TCRdb redid the calling of the PCR reads with MiXCR, one entry per CDR3 protein. The repertoire holds 280,000 or so distinct CDR3 sequences, with more than 9% as singletons. The sample consisted of peripheral blood, taken 180 days after TCRalphabeta/CD19-depleted stem cell transplant. These receptors were taken from a male patient aged 2-9 years who had a stem cell transplant for chronic granulomatous disease, so the T cells may come from the graft donor.

Turning to this clonotype: Possible read error: a much larger clone is one base away. The CDR3 does not close with the conserved phenylalanine or tryptophan, likely indicating a read error. This chain links TRBV5-1 with TRBJ1-6; D remains ambiguous. This CDR3 has 15 residues. The germline gives CDR1 SGHRS, CDR2 YFSETQ. The ends were cut back, 7 bases at V and 10 bases at J, with 21 bases in the middle. This chain's CDR3 is CASCDRTARESPLHL. The CDR3 DNA sequence: TGCGCCAGCTGCGATAGGACCGCCCGGGAGTCACCCCTCCACCTT.

Concerning this clonotype itself: This may come from a read error, since a much larger clone is one base off. The chain joins TRBV12-3 or TRBV12-4 to TRBJ2-2; TRBD1 is a possible D gene (5 bases). CDR3 size: 15 residues. The CDR3 coding sequence is TGTGCCAGCGGCCGGCAGGGATCGAACATCGGGGAGCTGTTTTTT. It is translated as CASGRQGSNIGELFF.

In this sample, this clonotype turned up many times. The chain employs TRBV20-1 and TRBJ2-1; a weak D match, TRBD2 (5 bases). Trimming pared 6 bases from V and 0 bases from J, leaving 9 bases between. CDR1 DFQATT and CDR2 SNEGSKA come from the germline V gene (reference sequence). The length of the CDR3 is 13 residues. The CDR3, as DNA: TGCAGTGCCACTAGGAGCTCCTACAATGAGCAGTTCTTC. Residues: CSATRSSYNEQFF.

Only one count was recorded for this clonotype. A much bigger clone sits one base away, suggesting this may be a read error. V usage is TRBV7-9 and J usage is TRBJ1-2; a possible D gene is TRBD1 (6 bases). From germline, CDR1 is SEHNR and CDR2 FQNEAQ (reference sequence). This CDR3 comprises 13 residues. Trimming cost V 5 bases and J 5 bases, with 12 bases left between them. The CDR3 loop reads CASSAQGLYGYTF. Written as DNA, the CDR3 is TGTGCCAGCAGCGCACAGGGTTTGTATGGCTACACCTTC. Looking up the rest from reference TRBV7-9 and TRBJ1-2 gives the full variable domain: DTGVSQNPRHKITKRGQNVTFRCDPISEHNRLYWYRQTLGQGPEFLTYFQNEAQLEKSRLLSDRFSAERPKGSFSTLEIQRTEQGDSAMYLCASSAQGLYGYTFGSGTRLTVV.

In its sample, this clonotype was seen many times. The chain uses TRBV12-3 or TRBV12-4 and TRBJ1-5, with D possibly being TRBD1 (6 bases). CDR3 size: 15 residues. Trimming left V 6 bases short and J 2 bases short, with 14 bases between. Here the CDR3 reads CASSPQGLGNQPQHF. The CDR3 DNA sequence: TGTGCCAGCAGCCCCCAGGGGCTGGGCAATCAGCCCCAGCATTTT.

This clonotype was counted ten times or more. The rearrangement joins TRBV29-1 to TRBJ1-1, with D perhaps matching TRBD1 (5 bases). Per germline, CDR1 SQVTM and CDR2 ANQGSEA. With 5 bases removed from V and 7 bases from J, the gap between germline ends came to 17 bases. The length of the CDR3 is 13 residues. The DNA for the CDR3 is TGCAGCGTTTCCAAGACAGCCGCACTTGAAGCTTTCTTT. It is translated as CSVSKTAALEAFF.

The V gene is TRBV15, the J gene TRBJ2-3; D gene ambiguous. The V gene lost 5 bases and the J gene lost 6 bases, with 21 bases spanning the gap. From germline, CDR1 is LNHNV and CDR2 YYDKDF (reference sequence). This CDR3 comprises 16 residues. The CDR3 bases are TGTGCCACCAGCCCCCCCTCCTCAGCCACCCTGGATACGCAGTATTTT. It yields the protein CATSPPSSATLDTQYF. Using reference TRBV15 and TRBJ2-3 for the parts outside the CDR3, the full variable domain is DAMVIQNPRYQVTQFGKPVTLSCSQTLNHNVMYWYQQKSSQAPKLLFHYYDKDFNNEADTPDNFQSRRPNTSFCFLDIRSPGLGDTAMYLCATSPPSSATLDTQYFGPGTRLTVL.

This clonotype occurred many times. The rearrangement links TRBV10-3 to TRBJ2-7; 9 positions match TRBD1. Germline V gene lookup returns CDR1 ENHRY and CDR2 SYGVKD. The CDR3 runs 13 residues. Germline trimming cut 2 bases from V and 5 bases from J; bases unmatched to any gene: 1. The chain's CDR3 is CAISERQGDEQYF. Written as DNA, the CDR3 is TGTGCCATCAGTGAGAGACAGGGGGACGAGCAGTACTTC.

The table lists this clonotype with many counts. CDR3 protein: CASFSSAINEQFF. CDR3 coding DNA: TGTGCCAGCTTTTCGTCAGCCATTAATGAGCAGTTCTTC. The chain joins TRBV18 to TRBJ2-1; no clear D gene. Germline V lookup: CDR1 KGHSH, CDR2 LQKENI. The CDR3 is made up of 13 amino acids. V gave up 7 bases and J gave up 7 bases, with 14 bases separating them.

This clonotype was detected many times. This chain joins TRBV28 and TRBJ2-5; no firm D call. V lost 9 bases and J 1 base, leaving 12 bases between the germline ends. The CDR3 is 13 amino acids. Germline V lookup: CDR1 MDHEN, CDR2 SYDVKM. The chain's CDR3 is CASGRNSQETQYF. The DNA for the CDR3 is TGTGCCAGTGGAAGAAACTCCCAAGAGACCCAGTACTTC.

This clonotype was detected many times. This sequence joins TRBV10-3 and TRBJ2-4; 8 bases are shared with TRBD2. V shed 1 base, J shed 7 bases, and the junction held 9 bases outside the gene matches. This CDR3 is built from 16 residues. Germline lookup yields CDR1 ENHRY and CDR2 SYGVKD. The CDR3 spells CAISELAGPFANIQYF. The CDR3 nucleotides are TGTGCCATCAGTGAGTTAGCGGGACCGTTCGCCAACATTCAGTACTTC.

As to this clonotype: Possible read error: a much larger clone is one base away. The J gene is TRBJ2-5, the V gene TRBV24-1, with TRBD2 identical over 11 bases. This CDR3 comprises 17 residues. The germline CDR1 and CDR2 sequences are KGHDR and SFDVKD. CDR3 nucleotides: TGTGTCACCAGTGATTTGACTAGCGGGAAAAAGGAAGAGACCCAGTACTTC. As protein: CVTSDLTSGKKEETQYF.

This clonotype was picked up a small number of times. The chain combines TRBV5-4 with TRBJ1-2; maybe TRBD1 (6 bases). This CDR3 has 14 residues. Germline CDR1 reads SGHNT; CDR2 reads YYREEE (reference sequence). V lost 4 bases, J lost 5 bases, and 15 bases lay in between. This CDR3 reads CASSTNLRGYGYTF. CDR3 DNA sequence: TGTGCCAGCAGCACCAACTTGAGGGGGTATGGCTACACCTTC.

This clonotype appeared many times. The chain has TRBV20-1 and TRBJ2-5; 13 nucleotides line up with TRBD2. J gave up 4 bases and V 2 bases, and 4 bases lay outside the gene matches. The CDR3 consists of 15 residues. From germline, CDR1 is DFQATT and CDR2 SNEGSKA (reference sequence). CDR3 amino acids: CSARITSGRGETQYF. The CDR3 DNA is TGCAGTGCTAGAATAACTAGCGGGAGGGGAGAGACCCAGTACTTC.

This clonotype was picked up many times. The chain is built from TRBV7-6 and TRBJ2-3; a weak D match, TRBD2 (7 bases). This CDR3 comprises 16 residues. Per the germline V gene, CDR1 is SGHVS and CDR2 is FNYEAQ. V gave up 3 bases and J gave up 4 bases, with 17 bases separating them. The CDR3 is CASSLDRGGNSDTQYF. The CDR3 bases are TGTGCCAGCAGCTTGGACCGCGGGGGCAATTCAGATACGCAGTATTTT. The full variable domain, its missing parts supplied by reference TRBV7-6 and TRBJ2-3, is GAGVSQSPRYKVTKRGQDVALRCDPISGHVSLYWYRQALGQGPEFLTYFNYEAQQDKSGLPNDRFSAERPEGSISTLTIQRTEQRDSAMYRCASSLDRGGNSDTQYFGPGTRLTVL.

At least ten counts were recorded for this clonotype. Here the CDR3 reads CASSRGLTSGANVLTF. The CDR3 DNA reads as TGCGCCAGCAGCAGGGGGCTCACCTCTGGGGCCAACGTCCTGACTTTC. The chain couples TRBV5-1 to TRBJ2-6; 7 bases fit TRBD1. V lost 4 bases, J lost 0 bases, and 4 bases stayed unmatched. CDR3 size: 16 residues. From germline, CDR1 is SGHRS and CDR2 YFSETQ.

This clonotype was counted many times. The V gene is TRBV11-2, the J gene TRBJ2-3; the match to TRBD2 covers 10 bases. From germline, CDR1 is SGHAT and CDR2 FQNNGV. J gave up 3 bases and V 2 bases, and 11 bases lay outside the gene matches. This CDR3 is 18 amino acids long. DNA of the CDR3: TGTGCCAGCAGCTTATTCGTAACTAGCGGGATAAGGACAGATACGCAGTATTTT. Translated: CASSLFVTSGIRTDTQYF.

In its sample, this clonotype was seen many times. This sequence joins TRBV6-5 and TRBJ2-5; perhaps TRBD2 as D (6 bases). Germline V gene data show CDR1 as MNHEY and CDR2 as SVGAGI. Trimming cost V 2 bases and J 2 bases, with 9 bases left between them. This CDR3 is built from 14 residues. CDR3 residues: CASSYGGRQETQYF. The CDR3 DNA reads as TGTGCCAGCAGTTACGGGGGGAGACAAGAGACCCAGTACTTC.

This clonotype was picked up many times. The rearrangement uses TRBV7-2 and TRBJ2-5; 9 bases line up with TRBD2. Trimming cost V 4 bases and J 5 bases; bases outside gene matches: 11. The CDR3 sequence is 16 residues long. CDR1 is SGHTA, CDR2 FQGNSA, per germline. CDR3 DNA: TGTGCCAGCAGCTCGTTGTTAGCGGGAGTTTGGGAGACCCAGTACTTC. It encodes CASSSLLAGVWETQYF.

This clonotype was observed at least ten times. The gene calls are TRBV28 and TRBJ2-1; tentatively, D is TRBD2 (5 bases). Trimming shortened V by 3 bases and J by 3 bases, and 9 bases separated the two germline ends. The CDR3 totals 14 residues. Germline loops: CDR1 MDHEN, CDR2 SYDVKM. The CDR3 DNA reads TGTGCCAGCAGTTTTTCTAGCCACTACAATGAGCAGTTCTTC. Its translation: CASSFSSHYNEQFF.

There are many counts of this clonotype. V usage is TRBV15 and J usage is TRBJ1-1, with no clear D. The CDR3 has 14 amino acids. The V gene's germline CDR1 is LNHNV and CDR2 YYDKDF (reference sequence). Trimming took 0 bases from V and 7 from J, leaving 12 bases between them. The DNA of the CDR3 is TGTGCCACCAGCAGAGATTTGGTACGGAGTGAAGCTTTCTTT. Residues: CATSRDLVRSEAFF.

This clonotype was recorded many times. V is TRBV30 and J is TRBJ2-1; 8 nucleotides agree with TRBD2. This CDR3 has 16 amino acids. Germline V gives CDR1 GTSNPN, CDR2 SVGIG (reference sequence). The trim removed 0 bases at V and 4 bases at J, leaving 8 bases unmatched. In DNA form, the CDR3 reads TGTGCCTGGAGTGTTCAAGGGACTAGTAAATACAATGAGCAGTTCTTC. It is translated as CAWSVQGTSKYNEQFF.

Note on this clonotype: This may be a read error, as it is one base from a much larger clone. This chain links TRBV2 with TRBJ2-1, with D possibly matching TRBD1 (5 bases). CDR1 is SNHLY and CDR2 is FYNNEI in the germline V gene. CDR3 length equals 18 residues. The CDR3 is CASAGSRRAGLSNNEQFF. The CDR3 coding sequence is TGTGCCAGCGCAGGTTCAAGGCGCGCAGGGCTCTCCAACAATGAGCAGTTCTTC. The full variable domain, completed using reference TRBV2 and TRBJ2-1, is EPEVTQTPSHQVTQMGQEVILRCVPISNHLYFYWYRQILGQKVEFLVSFYNNEISEKSEIFDDQFSVERPDGSNFTLKIRSTKLEDSAMYFCASAGSRRAGLSNNEQFFGPGTRLTVL.

Many counts were recorded for this clonotype. The chain has TRBV20-1 and TRBJ2-3; 11 positions match TRBD2. J gave up 4 bases and V 6 bases, and 3 bases lay outside the gene matches. Germline CDR1 DFQATT, CDR2 SNEGSKA (reference sequence). CDR3 length: 13 amino acids. Here the CDR3 DNA reads TGCAGTGCCCGACTAGCGGGGCCAGATACGCAGTATTTT. This sequence encodes CSARLAGPDTQYF.